This T cell receptor beta chain derives from a study of shared clonotypes between healthy human individuals. A deep-level run was used for the assay. Assay used: immunoSEQ multiplex PCR; TCRdb lists only in-frame clones, some missing. The sample includes roughly 1 million clones, around 78% of them seen just once. The CDR3 totals 11 residues. V lost 6 bases and J lost 8, with 10 bases in between. Germline V gene sequence: CDR1 DFQATT, CDR2 SNEGSKA (reference sequence). The chain is built from TRBV20-1 and TRBJ1-4; D not certain. This receptor was taken from a man aged 18 to 29 in good health. Some clones in this sample may be carry-over from other donors' samples. The specimen sequenced was memory CD4+ T cells from PBMCs. Subset specified: CD45RA-negative fraction. For the CDR3, the DNA is TGCAGTGCCAAAAGACGGGAAAAACTGTTTTTT. It encodes CSAKRREKLFF.